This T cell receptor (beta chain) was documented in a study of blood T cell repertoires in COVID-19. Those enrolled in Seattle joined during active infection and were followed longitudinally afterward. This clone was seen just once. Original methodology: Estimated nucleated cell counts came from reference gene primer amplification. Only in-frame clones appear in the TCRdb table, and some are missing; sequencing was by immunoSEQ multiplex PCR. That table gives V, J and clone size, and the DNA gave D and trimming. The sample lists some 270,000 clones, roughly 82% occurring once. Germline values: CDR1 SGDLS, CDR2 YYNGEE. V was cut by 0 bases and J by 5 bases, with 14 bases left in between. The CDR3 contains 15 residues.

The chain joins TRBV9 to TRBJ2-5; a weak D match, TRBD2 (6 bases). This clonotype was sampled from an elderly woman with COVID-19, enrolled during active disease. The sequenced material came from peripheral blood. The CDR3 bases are TGTGCCAGCAGCGTAGATTCCCCGGGGAGGGAGACCCAGTACTTC. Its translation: CASSVDSPGRETQYF.